The 8 T cell receptor beta chains in this list originate from one sample, sequenced in a study of Graves' ophthalmopathy and Graves' hyperthyroidism. Amplification from RNA transcripts yielded the TCR beta CDR3 regions. Scientists carried out first-round RT-PCR using HTBI primers and then a second-round multiplex PCR. TCRdb used MiXCR to reprocess the multiplex PCR reads, holding one entry per CDR3 protein. The table records a few hundred thousand distinct CDR3 sequences, about 17% of them present only once. The specimen was peripheral blood. The receptors come from an adult woman with stable Graves' hyperthyroidism.

There are many counts of this clonotype. The chain combines TRBV12-3 or TRBV12-4 with TRBJ2-5; 8 bases align to TRBD1. The length of the CDR3 is 15 residues. The V and J ends lost 5 bases and 1 base, in that order; junction bases with no gene match: 6. CDR3 sequence (DNA): TGTGCCAGCAGTGGGACAGGTACCTTCCAAGAGACCCAGTACTTC. It encodes CASSGTGTFQETQYF.

The chain joins TRBV19 to TRBJ1-1; D may be TRBD1 (6 bases). Germline CDR1 LNHDA, CDR2 SQIVND (reference sequence). Trimming left V 3 bases short and J 4 bases short, with 15 bases between. The CDR3 covers 15 residues. The DNA for the CDR3 is TGTGCCAGTAGTATGGCCCGGGGAGGGGGCACTGAAGCTTTCTTT. Amino acid sequence: CASSMARGGGTEAFF.

The sample holds many counts of this clonotype. The J gene is TRBJ1-5, the V gene TRBV24-1, with 8 bases that match TRBD1. The length of the CDR3 is 14 residues. The V segment lost 4 bases and the J segment 7 bases; nucleotides outside the gene matches: 5. CDR1 and CDR2 from the germline V gene are KGHDR and SFDVKD. The CDR3 is CATSDETGAQPQHF. The CDR3 DNA sequence: TGTGCCACCAGTGACGAGACAGGGGCCCAGCCCCAGCATTTT.

This clonotype was observed many times. The chain joins TRBV27 to TRBJ2-7, with TRBD2 matching over 11 bases. There are 16 residues in the CDR3. CDR1 is MNHEY and CDR2 is SMNVEV in the germline V gene (reference sequence). With 6 bases clipped from V and 1 base from J, the junction kept 8 bases outside the gene matches. As DNA, the CDR3 is TGTGCCAGCAGACGTAGCGGGAGGGCGGATTCCTACGAGCAGTACTTC. Its translation: CASRRSGRADSYEQYF.

This clonotype was counted at least ten times. This chain links TRBV27 with TRBJ2-7; either TRBD1 or TRBD2 may fit D (5 bases each). Trimming left V 0 bases short and J 2 bases short, with 11 bases between. Germline V gives CDR1 MNHEY, CDR2 SMNVEV (reference sequence). The CDR3 consists of 15 residues. The CDR3 nucleotides read TGTGCCAGCAGTTTATCGGGGGTAGCGACCTACGAGCAGTACTTC. This encodes CASSLSGVATYEQYF.

In this sample, this clonotype turned up a few times. The V call is TRBV3-1, the J call TRBJ1-2; D ambiguous. Trimming took off 0 bases at V and 4 bases at J, with 15 bases between the two ends. CDR1 is LGHDT, CDR2 YNNKEL, per germline (reference sequence). The CDR3 is made up of 16 amino acids. The CDR3 DNA is TGTGCCAGCAGCCAAGAACGGAGGATAACAGTCTATGGCTACACCTTC. Translating it yields CASSQERRITVYGYTF.

Many counts were recorded for this clonotype. The chain combines TRBV6-2 or TRBV6-3 with TRBJ1-5; D uncertain. The germline gives CDR1 MNHEY, CDR2 SVGEGT. V was shortened by 7 bases and J by 3 bases, with 13 bases between the two germline ends. The CDR3 loop spans 14 amino acids. The CDR3 nucleotides are TGTGCCAGCACGTCGACTTCATTCAATCAGCCCCAGCATTTT. Its protein is CASTSTSFNQPQHF.

This clonotype was picked up many times. The CDR3 DNA sequence: TGTGCTAGTGGTCACGTGGACAGCCCATACTACGAGCAGTACTTC. Its protein is CASGHVDSPYYEQYF. The V gene is TRBV12-5, the J gene TRBJ2-7, with a possible D match to TRBD1 (6 bases). The CDR3 covers 15 residues. Per germline, CDR1 LGHNT and CDR2 FRNRAP. V was pared by 5 bases and J by 3 bases, with 17 bases between.